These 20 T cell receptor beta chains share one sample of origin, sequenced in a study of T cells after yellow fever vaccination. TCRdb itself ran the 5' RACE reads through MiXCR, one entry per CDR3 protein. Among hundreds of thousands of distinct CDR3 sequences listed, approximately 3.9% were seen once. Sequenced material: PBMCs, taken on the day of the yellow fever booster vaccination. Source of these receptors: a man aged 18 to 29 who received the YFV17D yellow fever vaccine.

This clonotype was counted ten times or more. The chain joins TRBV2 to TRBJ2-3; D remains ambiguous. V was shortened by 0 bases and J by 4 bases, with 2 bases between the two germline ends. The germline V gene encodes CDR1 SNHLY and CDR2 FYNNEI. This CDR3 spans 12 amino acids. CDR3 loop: CASSEASDTQYF. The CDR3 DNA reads TGTGCCAGCAGTGAAGCGTCAGATACGCAGTATTTT.

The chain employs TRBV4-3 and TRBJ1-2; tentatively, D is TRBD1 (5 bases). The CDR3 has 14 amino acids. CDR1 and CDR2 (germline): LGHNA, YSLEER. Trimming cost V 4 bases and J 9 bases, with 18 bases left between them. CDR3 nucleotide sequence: TGCGCCAGCAGCCCTCGGAGGGGACGGGTTCGCTACACCTTC. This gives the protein CASSPRRGRVRYTF.

The CDR3, as DNA: TGTGCCAGCAGCTTAGGGACAGGCTTCACCGGGGAGCTGTTTTTT. Translation: CASSLGTGFTGELFF. The J gene is TRBJ2-2, the V gene TRBV5-6; 8 positions agree with TRBD1. The CDR3 has 15 residues. Germline loops: CDR1 SGHDT, CDR2 YYEEEE. V lost 2 bases to trimming and J lost 4 bases; unmatched junction nucleotides: 4. Based on the CDR3 plus reference TRBV5-6 and TRBJ2-2, the full variable domain is DAGVTQSPTHLIKTRGQQVTLRCSPKSGHDTVSWYQQALGQGPQFIFQYYEEEERQRGNFPDRFSGHQFPNYSSELNVNALLLGDSALYLCASSLGTGFTGELFFGEGSRLTVL.

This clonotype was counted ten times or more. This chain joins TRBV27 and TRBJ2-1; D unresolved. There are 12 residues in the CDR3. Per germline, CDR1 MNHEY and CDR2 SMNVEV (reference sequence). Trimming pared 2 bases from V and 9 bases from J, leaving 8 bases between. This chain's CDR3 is CASSLGLGEQFF. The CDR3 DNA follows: TGTGCCAGCAGTTTAGGGCTAGGTGAGCAGTTCTTC.

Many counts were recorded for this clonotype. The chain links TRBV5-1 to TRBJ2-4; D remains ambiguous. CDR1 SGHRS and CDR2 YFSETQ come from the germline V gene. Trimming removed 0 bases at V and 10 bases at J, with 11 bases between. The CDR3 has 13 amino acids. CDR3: CASSLDWPLIQYF. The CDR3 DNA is TGCGCCAGCAGCTTGGATTGGCCCCTAATTCAGTACTTC.

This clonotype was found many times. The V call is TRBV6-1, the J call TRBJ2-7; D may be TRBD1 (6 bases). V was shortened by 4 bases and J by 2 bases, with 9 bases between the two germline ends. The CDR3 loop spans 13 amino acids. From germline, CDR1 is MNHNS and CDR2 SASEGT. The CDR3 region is CASSARGTYEQYV. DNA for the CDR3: TGTGCCAGCAGTGCCAGGGGTACCTACGAGCAGTACGTC.

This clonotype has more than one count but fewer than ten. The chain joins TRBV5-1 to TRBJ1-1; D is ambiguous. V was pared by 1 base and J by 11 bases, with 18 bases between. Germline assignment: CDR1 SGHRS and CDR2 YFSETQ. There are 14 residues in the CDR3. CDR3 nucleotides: TGCGCCAGCAGCTTGCTAGTAGAGGCTCGGGAGGCTTTCTTT. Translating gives CASSLLVEAREAFF.

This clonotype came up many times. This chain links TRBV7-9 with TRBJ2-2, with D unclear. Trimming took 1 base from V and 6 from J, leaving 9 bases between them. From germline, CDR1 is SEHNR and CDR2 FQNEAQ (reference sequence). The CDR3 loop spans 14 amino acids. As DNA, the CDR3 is TGTGCCAGCAGCTTAGAGGACGTGTCCGGGGAGCTGTTTTTT. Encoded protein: CASSLEDVSGELFF.

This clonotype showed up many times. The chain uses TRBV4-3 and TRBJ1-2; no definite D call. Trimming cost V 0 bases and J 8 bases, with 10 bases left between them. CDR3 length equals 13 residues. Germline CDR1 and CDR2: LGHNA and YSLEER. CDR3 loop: CASSQDRGRGYTF. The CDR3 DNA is TGCGCCAGCAGCCAAGATCGGGGAAGAGGCTACACCTTC.

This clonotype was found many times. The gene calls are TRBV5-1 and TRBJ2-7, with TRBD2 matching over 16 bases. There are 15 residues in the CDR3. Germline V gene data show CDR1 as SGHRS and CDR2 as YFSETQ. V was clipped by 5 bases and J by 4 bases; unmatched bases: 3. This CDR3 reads CASRGLAGGSYEQYF. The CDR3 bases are TGCGCCAGCAGGGGACTAGCGGGGGGGAGTTACGAGCAGTACTTC.

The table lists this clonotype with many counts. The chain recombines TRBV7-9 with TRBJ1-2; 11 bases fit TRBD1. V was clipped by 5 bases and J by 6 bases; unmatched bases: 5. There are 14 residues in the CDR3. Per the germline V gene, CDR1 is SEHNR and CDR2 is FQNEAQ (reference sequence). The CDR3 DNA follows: TGTGCCAGCAGCGACGGACAGGGGGCTGATGGCTACACCTTC. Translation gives CASSDGQGADGYTF.

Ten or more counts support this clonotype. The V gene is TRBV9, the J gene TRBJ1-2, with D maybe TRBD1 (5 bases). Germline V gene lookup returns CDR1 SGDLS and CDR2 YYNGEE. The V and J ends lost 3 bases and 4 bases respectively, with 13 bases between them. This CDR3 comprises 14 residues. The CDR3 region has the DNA TGTGCCAGCAGCGGCCGTCTCGACAGCTATGGCTACACCTTC. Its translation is CASSGRLDSYGYTF.

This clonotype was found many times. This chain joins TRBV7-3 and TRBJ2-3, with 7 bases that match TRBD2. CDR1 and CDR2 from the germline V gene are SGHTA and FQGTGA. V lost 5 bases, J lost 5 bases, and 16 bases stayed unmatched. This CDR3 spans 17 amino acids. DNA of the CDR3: TGTGCCAGCAGCCCCATCCGCGCCGACCGGGGGGTAGATACGCAGTATTTT. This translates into CASSPIRADRGVDTQYF. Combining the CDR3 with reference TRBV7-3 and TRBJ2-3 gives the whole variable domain GAGVSQTPSNKVTEKGKYVELRCDPISGHTALYWYRQSLGQGPEFLIYFQGTGAADDSGLPNDRFFAVRPEGSVSTLKIQRTERGDSAVYLCASSPIRADRGVDTQYFGPGTRLTVL.

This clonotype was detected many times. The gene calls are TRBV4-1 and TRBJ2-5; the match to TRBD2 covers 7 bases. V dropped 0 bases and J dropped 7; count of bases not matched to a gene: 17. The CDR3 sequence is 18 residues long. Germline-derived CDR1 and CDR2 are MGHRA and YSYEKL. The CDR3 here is CASSQDRRSGAYTVTQYF. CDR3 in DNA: TGCGCCAGCAGCCAAGATAGGCGGAGCGGGGCTTATACCGTGACCCAGTACTTC.

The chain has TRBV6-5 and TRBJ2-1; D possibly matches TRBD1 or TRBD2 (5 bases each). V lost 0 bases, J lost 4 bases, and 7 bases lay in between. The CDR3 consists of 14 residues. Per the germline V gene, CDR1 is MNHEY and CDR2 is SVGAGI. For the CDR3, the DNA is TGTGCCAGCAGTTACTCGAGGGGATACAATGAGCAGTTCTTC. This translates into CASSYSRGYNEQFF.

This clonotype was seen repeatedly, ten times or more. CDR3 residues: CASSTVGQAQETQYF. In DNA, the CDR3 is TGCGCCAGCAGCACAGTGGGGCAGGCACAAGAGACCCAGTACTTC. The chain employs TRBV5-1 and TRBJ2-5; perhaps TRBD1 as D (5 bases). Germline loops: CDR1 SGHRS, CDR2 YFSETQ. This CDR3 spans 15 amino acids. The ends were cut back, 4 bases at V and 2 bases at J, with 15 bases in the middle. Using reference TRBV5-1 and TRBJ2-5 for the parts outside the CDR3, the full variable domain is KAGVTQTPRYLIKTRGQQVTLSCSPISGHRSVSWYQQTPGQGLQFLFEYFSETQRNKGNFPGRFSGRQFSNSRSEMNVSTLELGDSALYLCASSTVGQAQETQYFGPGTRLLVL.

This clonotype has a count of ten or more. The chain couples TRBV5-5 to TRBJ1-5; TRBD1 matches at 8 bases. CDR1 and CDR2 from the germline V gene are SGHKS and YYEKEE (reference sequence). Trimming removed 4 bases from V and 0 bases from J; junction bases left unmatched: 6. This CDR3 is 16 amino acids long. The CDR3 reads CASSTGQGYSNQPQHF. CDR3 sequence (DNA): TGTGCCAGCAGCACCGGACAGGGCTATAGCAATCAGCCCCAGCATTTT.

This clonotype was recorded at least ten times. In DNA, the CDR3 is TGCAGTGCTAGAGAATTCCCCCAGGGGGCGGGGGACACTGAAGCTTTCTTT. Its protein product is CSAREFPQGAGDTEAFF. The chain carries TRBV20-1 and TRBJ1-1; 8 nucleotides agree with TRBD1. Losses at the gene ends were 0 bases for V and 3 bases for J; bases not matched to a gene: 12. The CDR3 has 17 amino acids. CDR1 is DFQATT and CDR2 is SNEGSKA in the germline V gene (reference sequence).

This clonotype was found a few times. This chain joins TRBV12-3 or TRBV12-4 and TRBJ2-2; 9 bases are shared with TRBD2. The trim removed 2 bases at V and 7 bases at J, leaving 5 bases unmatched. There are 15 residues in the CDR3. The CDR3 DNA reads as TGTGCCAGCAGTTTAATAAGCGGGGGGATCGGGGAGCTGTTTTTT. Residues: CASSLISGGIGELFF.

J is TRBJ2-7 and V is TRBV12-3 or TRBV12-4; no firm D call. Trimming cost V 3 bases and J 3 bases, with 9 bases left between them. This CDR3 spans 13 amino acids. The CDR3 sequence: CASSFTDYYEQYF. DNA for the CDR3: TGTGCCAGCAGTTTCACGGATTACTACGAGCAGTACTTC.